This T cell receptor beta chain was documented in a study of blood T cell repertoires in COVID-19. Trimming cost V 3 bases and J 6 bases, with 6 bases left between them. The CDR3 covers 13 residues. Germline lookup yields CDR1 MRHNA and CDR2 SNTAGT. Sequenced by immunoSEQ multiplex PCR; TCRdb stores in-frame clones only, minus some. Of about 90,000 clones in the sample, 80% were seen once. The origin of this receptor is an older woman with acute or convalescent COVID-19. The source material was peripheral blood. This chain uses TRBV6-4 with TRBJ1-6; a weak D match, TRBD1 (6 bases). In DNA, the CDR3 is TGTGCCAGCAGTGAGGGGGCTAATTCACCCCTCCACTTT. Translating it yields CASSEGANSPLHF.